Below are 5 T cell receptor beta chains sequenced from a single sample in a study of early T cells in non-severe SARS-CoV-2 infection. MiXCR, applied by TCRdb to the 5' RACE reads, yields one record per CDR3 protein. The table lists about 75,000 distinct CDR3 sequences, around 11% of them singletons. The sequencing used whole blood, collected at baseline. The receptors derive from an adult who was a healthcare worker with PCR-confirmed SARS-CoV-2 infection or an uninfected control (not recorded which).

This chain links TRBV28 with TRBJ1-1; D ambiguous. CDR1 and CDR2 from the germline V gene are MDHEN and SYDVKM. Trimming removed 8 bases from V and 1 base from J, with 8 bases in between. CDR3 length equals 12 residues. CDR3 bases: TGTGCCAGCGGCATAAGGAACACTGAAGCTTTCTTT. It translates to CASGIRNTEAFF.

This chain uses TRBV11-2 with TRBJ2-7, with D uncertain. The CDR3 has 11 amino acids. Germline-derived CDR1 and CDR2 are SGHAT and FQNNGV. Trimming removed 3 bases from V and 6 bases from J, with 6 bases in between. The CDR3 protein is CASSFKAEQYF. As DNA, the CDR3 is TGTGCCAGCAGCTTCAAAGCCGAGCAGTACTTC.

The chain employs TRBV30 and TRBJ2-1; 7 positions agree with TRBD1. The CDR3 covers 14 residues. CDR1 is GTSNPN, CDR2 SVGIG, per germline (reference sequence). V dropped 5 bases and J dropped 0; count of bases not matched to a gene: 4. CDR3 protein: CAWGRGSSYNEQFF. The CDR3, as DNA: TGTGCCTGGGGCAGGGGGAGCTCCTACAATGAGCAGTTCTTC.

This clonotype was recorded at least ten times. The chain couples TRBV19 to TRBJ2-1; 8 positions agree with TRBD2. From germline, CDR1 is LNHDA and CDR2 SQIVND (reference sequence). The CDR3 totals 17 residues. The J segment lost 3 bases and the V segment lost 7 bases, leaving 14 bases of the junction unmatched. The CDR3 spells CASTYSRAGVVYNEQFF. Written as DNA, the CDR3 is TGTGCCAGTACCTATTCCAGAGCGGGGGTTGTCTACAATGAGCAGTTCTTC. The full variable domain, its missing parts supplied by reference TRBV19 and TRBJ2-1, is DGGITQSPKYLFRKEGQNVTLSCEQNLNHDAMYWYRQDPGQGLRLIYYSQIVNDFQKGDIAEGYSVSREKKESFPLTVTSAQKNPTAFYLCASTYSRAGVVYNEQFFGPGTRLTVL.

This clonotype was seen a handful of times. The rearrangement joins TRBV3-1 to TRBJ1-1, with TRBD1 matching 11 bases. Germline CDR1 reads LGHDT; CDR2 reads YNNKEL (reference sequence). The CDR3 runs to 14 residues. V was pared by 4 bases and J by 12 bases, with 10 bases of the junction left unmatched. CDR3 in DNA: TGTGCCAGCAGCCCCCACCCGGGACAGGGGGAAACTTTCTTT. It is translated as CASSPHPGQGETFF.